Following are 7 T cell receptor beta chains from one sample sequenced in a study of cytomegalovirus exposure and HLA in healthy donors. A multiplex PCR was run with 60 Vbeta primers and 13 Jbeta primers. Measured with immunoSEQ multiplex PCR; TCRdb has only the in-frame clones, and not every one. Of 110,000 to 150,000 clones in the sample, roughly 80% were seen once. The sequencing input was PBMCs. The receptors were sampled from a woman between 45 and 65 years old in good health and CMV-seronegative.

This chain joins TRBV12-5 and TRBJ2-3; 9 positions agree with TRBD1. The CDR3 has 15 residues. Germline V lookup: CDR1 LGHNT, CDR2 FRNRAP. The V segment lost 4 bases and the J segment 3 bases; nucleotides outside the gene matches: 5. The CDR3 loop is CASGSGQGATDTQYF. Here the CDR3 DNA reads TGTGCTAGTGGTTCGGGACAGGGCGCAACAGATACGCAGTATTTT. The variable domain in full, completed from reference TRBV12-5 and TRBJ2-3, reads DARVTQTPRHKVTEMGQEVTMRCQPILGHNTVFWYRQTMMQGLELLAYFRNRAPLDDSGMPKDRFSAEMPDATLATLKIQPSEPRDSAVYFCASGSGQGATDTQYFGPGTRLTVL.

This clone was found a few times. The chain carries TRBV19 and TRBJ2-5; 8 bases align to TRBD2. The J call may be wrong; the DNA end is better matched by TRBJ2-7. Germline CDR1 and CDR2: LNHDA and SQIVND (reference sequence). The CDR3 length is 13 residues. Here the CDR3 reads CASSPAGDYEQYF. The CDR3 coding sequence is TGTGCCAGTAGCCCAGCGGGGGACTACGAGCAGTACTTC.

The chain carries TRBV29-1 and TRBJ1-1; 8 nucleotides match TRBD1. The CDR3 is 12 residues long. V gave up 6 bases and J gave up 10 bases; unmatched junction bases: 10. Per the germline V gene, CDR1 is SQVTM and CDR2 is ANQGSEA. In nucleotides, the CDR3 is TGCAGCGTCGAGCAGGACAGGGTGGTAGCTTTCTTT. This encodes CSVEQDRVVAFF.

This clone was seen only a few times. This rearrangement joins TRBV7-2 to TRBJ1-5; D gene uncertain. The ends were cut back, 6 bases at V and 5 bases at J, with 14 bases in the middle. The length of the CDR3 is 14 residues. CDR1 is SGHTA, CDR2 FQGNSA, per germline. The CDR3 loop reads CASRGDSPDQPQHF. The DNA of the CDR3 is TGTGCCAGCAGGGGAGATTCGCCCGATCAGCCCCAGCATTTT.

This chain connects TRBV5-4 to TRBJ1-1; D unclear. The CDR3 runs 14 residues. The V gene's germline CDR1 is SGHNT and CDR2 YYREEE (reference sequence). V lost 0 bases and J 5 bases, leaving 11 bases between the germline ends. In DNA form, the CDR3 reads TGTGCCAGCAGCTTGGCAGATGGGCAGACTGAAGCTTTCTTT. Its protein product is CASSLADGQTEAFF.

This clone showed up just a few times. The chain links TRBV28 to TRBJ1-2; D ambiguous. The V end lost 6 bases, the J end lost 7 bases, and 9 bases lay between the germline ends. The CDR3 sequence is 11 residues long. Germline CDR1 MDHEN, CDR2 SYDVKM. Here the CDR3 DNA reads TGTGCCAGCAGACCCCTTAGTGGCTACACCTTC. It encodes CASRPLSGYTF.

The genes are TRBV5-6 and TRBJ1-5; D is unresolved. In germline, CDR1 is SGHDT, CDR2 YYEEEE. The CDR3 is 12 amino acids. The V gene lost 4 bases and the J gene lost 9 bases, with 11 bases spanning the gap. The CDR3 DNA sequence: TGTGCCAGCAGCCTCTGGGAGGGGCCCCAGCATTTT. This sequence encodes CASSLWEGPQHF.